A single sample is the source of the 20 T cell receptor beta chains below, sequenced in a study of vaccination and CD4 T cells after COVID-19. Antigens of these TCRs are unknown. At the Johns Hopkins FTIC core, DNA taken from cultured CD4+ T cells was sequenced by way of the Oncomine TCR Beta short-read assay. From the PCR reads, TCRdb called clonotypes with MiXCR, one entry per CDR3 protein. The table records about 22,000 distinct CDR3 sequences, around 30% of them present only once. Time point reported: late sampling 161 to 241 days after vaccination in a few convalescent patients. Treatment of the sample: roughly ten-day PBMC culture with coronavirus spike peptide pools or control peptides (ViraFEST assay). This sample comprised CD4+ T cells from blood, cultured in vitro, obtained about 7 months after SARS-CoV-2 vaccination. The receptors here all came from a human donor who had recovered from COVID-19.

The chain couples TRBV7-8 to TRBJ2-5, with TRBD2 identical over 16 bases. The trim removed 4 bases at V and 1 base at J, leaving 6 bases unmatched. The CDR3 runs to 18 residues. Germline V gene lookup returns CDR1 SGHVS and CDR2 FQNEAQ. The CDR3 here is CASSWGLAGGPFQETQYF. Here the CDR3 DNA reads TGTGCCAGCAGCTGGGGACTAGCGGGAGGGCCTTTCCAAGAGACCCAGTACTTC. The variable domain in full, with the rest retrieved from reference TRBV7-8 and TRBJ2-5, is GAGVSQSPRYKVAKRGQDVALRCDPISGHVSLFWYQQALGQGPEFLTYFQNEAQLDKSGLPSDRFFAERPEGSVSTLKIQRTQQEDSAVYLCASSWGLAGGPFQETQYFGPGTRLLVL.

This rearrangement joins TRBV27 to TRBJ2-7; perhaps TRBD1 as D (5 bases). V gave up 7 bases and J gave up 6 bases, with 19 bases separating them. This CDR3 is 14 amino acids long. Per the germline V gene, CDR1 is MNHEY and CDR2 is SMNVEV (reference sequence). CDR3 region: CASNRQGRPSEQYF. The CDR3 DNA reads TGTGCCAGCAATCGGCAGGGTAGACCCTCCGAGCAGTACTTC.

V usage is TRBV21-1 and J usage is TRBJ1-5; the table's TRBD1 call for D was not verified on the DNA. TRBV21-1 corresponds to a pseudogene. CDR3 size: 13 residues. The CDR3 DNA sequence: TGTGCCAGCAGCATACAGGGTTACCAGCCCCAGCATTTT. This sequence encodes CASSIQGYQPQHF.

The rearrangement links TRBV7-9 to TRBJ2-3; weak D call: TRBD2 (6 bases). Trimming removed 1 base at V and 8 bases at J, with 13 bases between. The germline gives CDR1 SEHNR, CDR2 FQNEAQ (reference sequence). The CDR3 is 14 amino acids. The CDR3 region has the DNA TGTGCCAGCAGCTTAGACAGGAAGGGAGGTACGCAGTATTTT. Translation gives CASSLDRKGGTQYF.

By share of the sample, this clonotype is medium-sized. This sequence joins TRBV20-1 and TRBJ2-5; D remains unclear. Germline values: CDR1 DFQATT, CDR2 SNEGSKA (reference sequence). V lost 7 bases to trimming and J lost 2 bases, with 8 bases between them. The CDR3 has 11 amino acids. The CDR3 region is CSVGLQETQYF. CDR3 DNA sequence: TGCAGTGTTGGGCTTCAAGAGACCCAGTACTTC.

This clonotype was seen a handful of times. CDR3 sequence: CSARLEVGQVNNQPQHF. The DNA of the CDR3 is TGCAGTGCTAGACTGGAAGTGGGACAGGTAAACAATCAGCCCCAGCATTTT. This rearrangement joins TRBV20-1 to TRBJ1-5, with 8 bases fitting TRBD1. The CDR3 totals 17 residues. CDR1 and CDR2 from the germline V gene are DFQATT and SNEGSKA (reference sequence). V lost 2 bases, J lost 3 bases, and 12 bases stayed unmatched.

Concerning this clonotype itself: The CDR3 end shows no conserved phenylalanine or tryptophan, and so a read error is likely. The chain is built from TRBV6-1 and TRBJ1-5, with 7 nucleotides matching TRBD1. Unmatched junction bases numbered 17, after V lost 4 bases and J lost 2 bases. The CDR3 runs to 19 residues. CDR1 is MNHNS, CDR2 SASEGT, per germline. DNA for the CDR3: TGTGCCAGCAGTGGCCGTTGGCAGGGGGGCGGTGGAGGCAATCAGCCCCAGCATTTA. As protein: CASSGRWQGGGGGNQPQHL.

The V and J genes are TRBV5-4 and TRBJ2-7; 7 nucleotides match TRBD2. Germline lookup yields CDR1 SGHNT and CDR2 YYREEE (reference sequence). This CDR3 has 11 residues. The V and J ends lost 4 bases and 6 bases, in that order; junction bases with no gene match: 1. CDR3 coding DNA: TGTGCCAGCAGCGGGGGGGGCGAGCAGTACTTC. This encodes CASSGGGEQYF.

The J gene is TRBJ2-5, the V gene TRBV28, with 8 bases fitting TRBD2. V shed 3 bases, J shed 0 bases, and the junction held 6 bases outside the gene matches. Germline V gene sequence: CDR1 MDHEN, CDR2 SYDVKM. The CDR3 is 16 amino acids. CDR3 residues: CASSFEGLGDQETQYF. In DNA form, the CDR3 reads TGTGCCAGCAGTTTTGAGGGACTAGGGGACCAAGAGACCCAGTACTTC. The variable domain in full, completed from reference TRBV28 and TRBJ2-5, reads DVKVTQSSRYLVKRTGEKVFLECVQDMDHENMFWYRQDPGLGLRLIYFSYDVKMKEKGDIPEGYSVSREKKERFSLILESASTNQTSMYLCASSFEGLGDQETQYFGPGTRLLVL.

This clonotype was observed a handful of times. The V call is TRBV7-3, the J call TRBJ1-1, with D possibly TRBD1 on 5 matching bases. The CDR3 consists of 13 residues. Germline CDR1 SGHTA, CDR2 FQGTGA. The V end lost 1 base, the J end lost 8 bases, and 11 bases lay between the germline ends. DNA of the CDR3: TGTGCCAGCAGCTTAAATCAGGGCAGGGAAGCTTTCTTT. Residues: CASSLNQGREAFF.

The rearrangement joins TRBV29-1 to TRBJ1-2; 11 bases line up with TRBD1. The CDR3 sequence is 13 residues long. From germline, CDR1 is SQVTM and CDR2 ANQGSEA. Trimming cost V 6 bases and J 8 bases; bases outside gene matches: 8. The CDR3 DNA is TGCAGCGTCCGGGACAGGGGGAAACTAGGCTACACCTTC. It encodes CSVRDRGKLGYTF.

This clonotype was seen a few times. The V and J genes are TRBV20-1 and TRBJ2-3, with 9 bases that match TRBD1. The CDR3 has 13 amino acids. CDR1 and CDR2 (germline): DFQATT, SNEGSKA (reference sequence). The CDR3 here is CRTGGGHTDTQYF. In nucleotides, the CDR3 is TGCAGGACAGGGGGAGGGCACACAGATACGCAGTATTTT.

This sequence joins TRBV15 and TRBJ2-6, with TRBD2 identical over 8 bases. Germline V gene lookup returns CDR1 LNHNV and CDR2 YYDKDF (reference sequence). CDR3 length: 18 residues. V gave up 1 base and J gave up 0 bases; unmatched junction bases: 5. The CDR3 region has the DNA TGTGCCACCAGCAGAGGACTAGCGACCGACTCTGGGGCCAACGTCCTGACTTTC. Translation: CATSRGLATDSGANVLTF.

This chain connects TRBV20-1 to TRBJ1-2, with D maybe TRBD1 (5 bases). This CDR3 is built from 14 residues. Germline V gene data show CDR1 as DFQATT and CDR2 as SNEGSKA (reference sequence). V dropped 4 bases and J dropped 4 bases, with 16 bases sitting between them. CDR3: CSAKYRIHLYGYTF. CDR3 DNA sequence: TGCAGTGCTAAGTACAGGATCCACCTCTATGGCTACACCTTC.

V gene TRBV7-9 combines with J gene TRBJ2-3; 7 bases line up with TRBD2. The CDR3 covers 14 residues. The V and J ends lost 1 base and 3 bases, in that order; junction bases with no gene match: 1. Germline-derived CDR1 and CDR2 are SEHNR and FQNEAQ (reference sequence). CDR3 sequence reads: CASSLGRETDTQYF. The CDR3 DNA follows: TGTGCCAGCAGCTTAGGGCGGGAGACAGATACGCAGTATTTT.

This chain links TRBV5-1 with TRBJ2-1; D remains unclear. Germline loops: CDR1 SGHRS, CDR2 YFSETQ. The CDR3 is made up of 12 amino acids. V gave up 0 bases and J gave up 6 bases, with 4 bases separating them. CDR3 DNA sequence: TGCGCCAGCAGCTTGGCTGGCAATGAGCAGTTCTTC. It yields the protein CASSLAGNEQFF.

The chain is built from TRBV15 and TRBJ2-7; D unresolved. The CDR3 is 13 amino acids. In germline, CDR1 is LNHNV, CDR2 YYDKDF (reference sequence). The germline V and J ends were trimmed by 0 bases and 3 bases, with 6 bases remaining between them. CDR3 protein: CATSREPSYEQYF. The CDR3 bases are TGTGCCACCAGCAGAGAGCCGAGCTACGAGCAGTACTTC.

This clonotype was observed a handful of times. J is TRBJ1-2 and V is TRBV7-2, with D unresolved. Germline CDR1 and CDR2: SGHTA and FQGNSA. V was trimmed by 0 bases and J by 0 bases, leaving 8 bases between them. The CDR3 runs to 15 residues. CDR3 sequence: CASSLALNANYGYTF. The CDR3 region has the DNA TGTGCCAGCAGCTTAGCCCTAAACGCTAACTATGGCTACACCTTC.

This clonotype has just one count. Sequence at one end of the junction differs from germline and may be a read error. The J gene is TRBJ2-7, the V gene TRBV20-1; D is possibly TRBD1 (6 bases). The CDR3 spans 14 residues. Germline values: CDR1 DFQATT, CDR2 SNEGSKA (reference sequence). CDR3 DNA sequence: TGCAGTGCTAGAGATTGGGGGCCCGCCTATGAGCAGTACTTC. It codes for CSARDWGPAYEQYF.

The rearrangement joins TRBV20-1 to TRBJ2-7; 11 bases align to TRBD2. J gave up 3 bases and V 5 bases, and 6 bases lay outside the gene matches. The CDR3 length is 14 residues. CDR1 DFQATT and CDR2 SNEGSKA come from the germline V gene (reference sequence). The CDR3 loop is CSAPPLAGDYEQYF. In DNA, the CDR3 is TGCAGTGCTCCCCCACTAGCGGGAGACTACGAGCAGTACTTC.